This T cell receptor beta chain was captured in a study of T cells in Graves' hyperthyroidism and ophthalmopathy. TCR beta CDR3 regions were amplified from RNA transcripts. First-round RT-PCR with HTBI primers amplified the TCR CDR3 region. TCRdb reprocessed the multiplex PCR reads via MiXCR and lists one record per CDR3 protein. Among 400,000 to 600,000 distinct CDR3 sequences listed, about 16% were seen once. This clonotype has more than one count but fewer than ten. Antigen unknown. General observations from the study: In the analysis, a 13 V-J model separated ophthalmopathy from stable hyperthyroidism.

The study included ophthalmopathy patients with Clinical Activity Score at least 3, NOSPECS grade at least 4 and duration under 3 months. J was trimmed by 2 bases and V by 3 bases; bases with no gene match: 6. CDR3 length equals 15 residues. Looked up from germline, CDR1 is MDHEN and CDR2 is SYDVKM. The TCR originated in a woman aged 25 to 39 with Graves' ophthalmopathy. The sequencing sample was made of blood. The V call is TRBV28, the J call TRBJ2-5; TRBD1 aligns across 7 bases. CDR3 protein: CASSFEGGRQETQYF. The CDR3 bases are TGTGCCAGCAGTTTTGAAGGGGGCAGACAAGAGACCCAGTACTTC.